This TCR beta chain was recovered during a study of STAT5B mutations in CD4+ large granular lymphocyte leukemia. Looking at the study overall: Anti-CD4 microbead selection came after CD8+ cell depletion in cryopreserved samples.

As concerns this clone: What it recognizes is unknown.

Germline loops: CDR1 MNHEY, CDR2 SMNVEV (reference sequence). This CDR3 has 14 residues. The protocol was immunoSEQ multiplex PCR, while the TCRdb copy is restricted to in-frame clones and leaves out a portion. The sample records 7,500 to 10,000 clones, about four fifths being singletons. The study, taken as a whole, reports: 8/27 top patient clones versus 2/35 control clones were TRBV06-family.

J is TRBJ2-5 and V is TRBV27; no firm D call. The J call may be faulty, since TRBJ2-7 better matches the DNA end. The sequencing sample was made of PBMCs. The clonotype comes from a man in his sixties with CD4+ T-cell large granular lymphocyte leukemia. CDR3 residues: CASNTHTGAYEQYF. The DNA for the CDR3 is TGTGCCAGCAACACGCACACCGGAGCCTACGAGCAGTACTTC.